This T cell receptor (beta chain) was captured in a study of spatial heterogeneity in lung cancer (dated by TCRdb to between 2019 and 2020). Notes on the research overall: Beta-chain transcripts were consistently detected in greater numbers than alpha-chain transcripts, which likely reflected higher beta-chain transcript abundance. In the raw uncorrected reads, each unique combination of TCR and UMI appeared on average more than ten times. The study quantitatively compared TCR alpha and beta repertoires across multiple tumor regions, matched nontumor lung and blood in non-small cell lung cancer. TCR repertoire features were related to nonsynonymous mutation counts determined by whole-exome sequencing of tumor tissue. At surgery, some 220 tumor regions, some 61 matched nontumor lung samples and 45 to 60 PBMC samples were TCR-sequenced for both alpha and beta chains.

Via the germline V gene (reference sequence), CDR1 is LNHDA and CDR2 SQIVND. The CDR3 goes from the cysteine to the phenylalanine over 16 residues. Only the CDR3 region is kept as DNA, spanning 48 bases read in frame from base 1. V is reduced by 4 bases and J by 0 bases, leaving a spacing of 14 bases between them. This specimen's time point label, interpreted: sample taken at primary tumor resection. Donors were 72 patients with early-stage, untreated non-small cell lung cancer from the lung TRACERx cohort. TCR sequencing used whole RNA extracted from tumor and nontumor lung tissue, or from cryopreserved PBMC samples, without cell sorting. Only patients for whom sufficient RNA was available from at least two tumor regions were selected for TCR sequencing. Comment on this clonotype: Its target antigen remains unknown. Per-nucleotide qualities are absent, and no much larger clonotype sits a single base away.

The full study reports these points: Confirming at a functional level the hypothesis that regional TCRs recognize regional mutations was considered to require additional single-cell paired TCR alpha and beta sequencing. Ubiquitous expanded tumor TCRs were detected in blood more often at tumor resection than at routine follow-up.

Library preparation employed 5' RACE. Sequencer: NextSeq 500. In the TCR library protocol, a unique molecular identifier was attached to each TCR cDNA molecule so that PCR and sequencing errors could be corrected. On the study's bioinformatics: TCR identification, UMI-based error correction and CDR3 extraction were performed with Decombinator tools. Expanded TCRs were defined as those above a frequency of 2 per 1,000, corresponding to the top 1% of the tumor frequency distribution. Rényi diversity was computed with the R vegan package after subsampling each repertoire 100 times to 5,000 TCRs. To build CDR3 similarity networks, amino acid triplet string-kernel similarity was used, and CDR3s were connected when their pairwise similarity was above 0.82. TCRdb trimmed public reads at Q25 via fastp, called clones via MiXCR and kept in-frame beta chains. Each CDR3 protein gets just one entry, which takes the most common genes and DNA from the rows behind it. TCRdb's processing, not the authors', yielded these V and J calls. The sample contains some 55,000 distinct CDR3 sequences, roughly 6.4% of them found a single time. The ten top clones hold about 14% of the sample.

The source is a female donor with early-stage non-small cell lung cancer. Specimen: PBMCs, collected at surgery. The chain is assembled from TRBV19 and TRBJ2-3; tentative D gene TRBD2, with 5 bases matching. CDR3 region: CASSNPPQRSTDTQYF. The DNA sequence is as follows: TGTGCCAGTAGTAACCCCCCCCAGCGGAGCACAGATACGCAGTATTTT.